Listed here are 18 T cell receptor beta chains from one sample, sequenced in a study of blood T cell repertoires in COVID-19. Only in-frame clones appear in the TCRdb table, and some are missing; sequencing was by immunoSEQ multiplex PCR. The sample shows 350,000 to 400,000 clones, 86% of them seen only once. Sequenced sample: peripheral blood. The receptors derive from a woman aged 55 to 70 with COVID-19, enrolled during active disease.

This chain connects TRBV7-3 to TRBJ2-2; tentatively, D is TRBD2 (6 bases). The CDR3 is 14 amino acids. V lost 3 bases and J lost 7, with 12 bases in between. Germline V gives CDR1 SGHTA, CDR2 FQGTGA. The CDR3 protein is CASSLEGWRGELFF. The CDR3 DNA is TGTGCCAGCAGCTTGGAGGGGTGGCGCGGGGAGCTGTTTTTT.

The rearrangement joins TRBV7-9 to TRBJ1-4, with 8 bases lining up with TRBD1. V gave up 3 bases and J gave up 6 bases; unmatched junction bases: 3. Per the germline V gene, CDR1 is SEHNR and CDR2 is FQNEAQ (reference sequence). The CDR3 has 14 residues. CDR3 bases: TGTGCCAGCAGCTTGGGACAGGCGGATGAAAAACTGTTTTTT. Amino acids: CASSLGQADEKLFF.

V and J are TRBV7-2 and TRBJ1-5; TRBD1 agrees at 8 bases. Germline V gene data show CDR1 as SGHTA and CDR2 as FQGNSA. CDR3 size: 13 residues. Germline trimming cut 5 bases from V and 5 bases from J; bases unmatched to any gene: 2. The CDR3 coding sequence is TGTGCCAGCAGCGCGGACAGGGATCAGCCCCAGCATTTT. As protein: CASSADRDQPQHF.

The chain has TRBV15 and TRBJ2-2; no clear D gene. This CDR3 comprises 13 residues. From germline, CDR1 is LNHNV and CDR2 YYDKDF (reference sequence). Trimming cost V 5 bases and J 6 bases, with 10 bases left between them. CDR3 in DNA: TGTGCCACCAGCTGGGCGCCAGCCGGGGAGCTGTTTTTT. Residues: CATSWAPAGELFF. Filled out from reference TRBV15 and TRBJ2-2, the complete variable domain reads DAMVIQNPRYQVTQFGKPVTLSCSQTLNHNVMYWYQQKSSQAPKLLFHYYDKDFNNEADTPDNFQSRRPNTSFCFLDIRSPGLGDTAMYLCATSWAPAGELFFGEGSRLTVL.

A note on this clone: Distinct nucleotide sequences in the sample also encode this CDR3. The chain carries TRBV5-1 and TRBJ1-5; 7 positions match TRBD1. Germline loops: CDR1 SGHRS, CDR2 YFSETQ. V dropped 3 bases and J dropped 3; count of bases not matched to a gene: 3. The CDR3 loop spans 14 amino acids. The CDR3 DNA sequence: TGCGCCAGCAGCTCAGGGACAGACAATCAGCCCCAGCATTTT. Translating gives CASSSGTDNQPQHF.

The chain employs TRBV30 and TRBJ2-2; D gene uncertain. V was cut by 2 bases and J by 2 bases, with 6 bases left in between. The CDR3 runs 13 residues. Germline V CDR1 and CDR2: GTSNPN, SVGIG (reference sequence). This CDR3 reads CAWSLLNTGELFF. As DNA, the CDR3 is TGTGCCTGGAGTTTACTCAACACCGGGGAGCTGTTTTTT.

The chain has TRBV15 and TRBJ2-7; 8 bases fit TRBD1. The CDR3 consists of 13 residues. The junction had 3 bases not matched to a gene; V was cut back by 1 base and J by 7 bases. Germline assignment: CDR1 LNHNV and CDR2 YYDKDF (reference sequence). In nucleotides, the CDR3 is TGTGCCACCAGCAGAGCAGGGGGCGAGGAGCAGTACTTC. It translates to CATSRAGGEEQYF.

The genes are TRBV15 and TRBJ1-2; D not certain. CDR3 length: 15 residues. CDR1 is LNHNV, CDR2 YYDKDF, per germline (reference sequence). The ends were cut back, 5 bases at V and 2 bases at J, with 15 bases in the middle. CDR3 loop: CATSSTFGLNYGYTF. The CDR3 DNA sequence: TGTGCCACCAGCTCAACCTTCGGACTCAACTATGGCTACACCTTC.

The rearrangement links TRBV19 to TRBJ1-5; tentative D call: TRBD1 (5 bases). The V and J ends lost 4 bases and 0 bases respectively, with 19 bases between them. This CDR3 is built from 18 residues. The V gene's germline CDR1 is LNHDA and CDR2 SQIVND (reference sequence). The CDR3: CASSKWGRGYDSNQPQHF. DNA for the CDR3: TGTGCCAGTAGTAAATGGGGTAGGGGTTATGATAGCAATCAGCCCCAGCATTTT.

The V and J genes are TRBV7-2 and TRBJ1-6, with D hard to call. This CDR3 spans 15 amino acids. CDR1 is SGHTA, CDR2 FQGNSA, per germline. Trimming removed 0 bases from V and 4 bases from J, with 7 bases in between. The CDR3 bases are TGTGCCAGCAGCTTAGCCGTCGGTTATAATTCACCCCTCCACTTT. Its translation: CASSLAVGYNSPLHF.

The chain recombines TRBV6-5 with TRBJ1-1; D unclear. CDR3 length equals 14 residues. The germline CDR1 and CDR2 sequences are MNHEY and SVGAGI. V was clipped by 4 bases and J by 3 bases, with 12 bases between them. CDR3 sequence: CASSFSRRDTEAFF. The CDR3 nucleotides read TGTGCCAGCAGTTTTAGTAGGCGGGACACTGAAGCTTTCTTT.

The chain is built from TRBV7-2 and TRBJ1-1; D ambiguous. V lost 4 bases to trimming and J lost 0 bases, with 6 bases between them. The CDR3 length is 13 residues. Germline loops: CDR1 SGHTA, CDR2 FQGNSA. In DNA form, the CDR3 reads TGTGCCAGCAGCTCCCGAGTGAACACTGAAGCTTTCTTT. It yields the protein CASSSRVNTEAFF.

The gene calls are TRBV6-5 and TRBJ2-7; 8 bases match TRBD1. V lost 7 bases, J lost 2 bases, and 10 bases stayed unmatched. The CDR3 is 15 amino acids. CDR1 and CDR2 from the germline V gene are MNHEY and SVGAGI. CDR3 sequence reads: CASIPSQGAAYEQYF. The CDR3 DNA reads as TGTGCCAGCATTCCATCCCAGGGGGCCGCCTACGAGCAGTACTTC.

The rearrangement uses TRBV15 and TRBJ2-7, with 8 bases matching TRBD1. With 5 bases clipped from V and 0 bases from J, the junction kept 9 bases outside the gene matches. The CDR3 has 16 amino acids. Germline V gene lookup returns CDR1 LNHNV and CDR2 YYDKDF (reference sequence). The CDR3 region is CATSPGTGLSSYEQYF. The CDR3 DNA sequence: TGTGCCACCAGCCCCGGGACAGGCCTAAGCTCCTACGAGCAGTACTTC.

CDR3 sequence (DNA): TGTGCCAGCAGCCAAGGTCAGGTTTATGGCTACACCTTC. Its translation: CASSQGQVYGYTF. This chain links TRBV3-1 (or the pseudogene TRBV3-2) with TRBJ1-2; D is unclear. This CDR3 comprises 13 residues. V gave up 1 base and J gave up 5 bases, with 8 bases separating them. Germline CDR1 is LGHDT and CDR2 is YNNKEL (reference sequence).

This chain uses TRBV2 with TRBJ2-1; D is perhaps TRBD1 (5 bases). The CDR3 spans 14 residues. Trimming removed 0 bases at V and 8 bases at J, with 11 bases between. Germline loops: CDR1 SNHLY, CDR2 FYNNEI. Here the CDR3 reads CASSEAEGAYEQFF. In DNA, the CDR3 is TGTGCCAGCAGTGAAGCAGAAGGGGCCTATGAGCAGTTCTTC.

The chain recombines TRBV6-2 or TRBV6-3 with TRBJ1-1; no definite D call. Germline CDR1 and CDR2: MNHEY and SVGEGT. The CDR3 has 12 amino acids. Trimming pared 4 bases from V and 5 bases from J, leaving 8 bases between. CDR3 residues: CASSFQWTEAFF. The CDR3 region has the DNA TGTGCCAGCAGTTTTCAGTGGACTGAAGCTTTCTTT.

The chain recombines TRBV30 with TRBJ1-2; D call uncertain. The V gene lost 2 bases and the J gene lost 3 bases, with 7 bases spanning the gap. The CDR3 runs 12 residues. Germline CDR1 is GTSNPN and CDR2 is SVGIG (reference sequence). The CDR3, as DNA: TGTGCCTGGAGTCAGGTCGACTATGGCTACACCTTC. Its translation: CAWSQVDYGYTF.